This T cell receptor (beta chain) was sequenced during a study of PD-L1 blockade in urothelial cancer (dated by TCRdb to between 2016 and 2019). Background on the whole study: Therapy was started in about 2014 for all patients, and atezolizumab 1,200 mg was administered intravenously every 3 weeks. Patients had an ECOG performance status of 0 or 1 and had received between 0 and 3 prior chemotherapy regimens. Pretreatment tumor samples and matched peripheral blood, collected serially before and after atezolizumab treatment, underwent TCR sequencing. Durable clinical benefit was defined as a progression-free survival longer than 6 months, and TCR features were additionally tested against progression-free survival and overall survival. Durable clinical benefit was achieved by nine patients and was not achieved by 20 patients. Blood samples yielded a median of around 140,000 T cells and tens of thousands of unique TCRs, with median clonality 0.080. In the same patients, whole exome sequencing and RNA sequencing of pretreatment tumors were performed in addition to TCR sequencing. Blood samples were analyzed at two time points: 3 weeks after treatment start (second dose) and 6 weeks after treatment start. Somatic, immune and clinical correlates of response to PD-L1 blockade with atezolizumab in urothelial cancer were the focus of an exploratory multi-omic analysis. Pretreatment blood TCR-seq was available for under 35 patients, at least one posttreatment blood collection was obtained for about 24 patients, and tumor TCR-seq was available for about 24 patients. About 85% of the 29 patients were males with bladder-origin urothelial cancer, and 18 of 29 reported a prior smoking history. The investigation overall reported the following: Patients with durable benefit showed greater expansion of tumor-associated TCR clones in peripheral blood 3 weeks after starting treatment (n ≈ 23, p = 0.022). A pretreatment peripheral blood TCR clonality below the median was linked to improved progression-free and overall survival. Because the sample size was small (n ≈ 29) and many exploratory analyses were performed, the results are intended to be hypothesis-generating.

Regarding this clone: No cognate antigen has been identified for it. No much larger clone exists at a distance of one base, and base qualities are not known.

Each PCR received spiked-in synthetic TCR analog templates so that absolute template abundance could be estimated from read counts. The immunoSEQ assay used bias-controlled V and J gene primers to amplify TCRbeta CDR3 regions from genomic DNA. Sequencing of rearranged TCRbeta segments was done at approximately 20X coverage. The study's own analysis went as follows. Clustering was used to correct sequencing errors, and CDR3s were annotated against IMGT so that V, D and J genes could be assigned. Only productive TCRbeta rearrangements were used in downstream analyses, excluding out-of-frame or stop-codon sequences. Clonality was computed as one minus Shannon entropy normalized by the log of the number of unique productive sequences. Clones differing between time points or between blood and tumor were identified by Fisher's exact test with Benjamini-Hochberg correction at adjusted p below 0.01. The table was pulled from immuneACCESS by TCRdb, which kept in-frame rearrangements only. Such tables lose some clones; where checked, under half of the loss comes from unresolved V genes, and the rest has no known cause. Clonal size and the V and J genes are those of that table, whereas D and trimming came from the DNA. The sample data list tens of thousands of clones, and about 90% of these were observed just once. The ten largest account for 6% to 9.5% of the sample.

Interpreted using the paper, the time point label stands for: peripheral blood 6 weeks after treatment start. The cohort comprised about 30 patients with locally advanced or metastatic urothelial carcinoma treated at Memorial Sloan Kettering on a trial protocol. Peripheral blood mononuclear cells were collected pretreatment and during treatment, at between 1 and 8 total time points per patient. The Qiagen DNeasy Blood extraction kit was used to purify genomic DNA from total PBMCs and from tumor samples. PBMCs were collected pretreatment and during treatment, and were isolated and stored as previously described. CDR1 and CDR2, per the germline V gene (reference sequence), are LNHDA and SQIVND. At the junction V is shortened by 5 bases and J by 3 bases; bases outside the gene matches: 7. From cysteine to phenylalanine, the CDR3 is 14 amino acids long. Only the CDR3 DNA is retained, 42 bases long and in frame from the first base.

The clonotype comes from a man aged 65 to 85 with urothelial cancer. The chain is made from TRBV19 and TRBJ2-7; TRBD1 agrees with 7 junctional bases. The sequencing used PBMCs, collected around atezolizumab (anti-PD-L1) treatment. The DNA reads TGTGCCAGTAGTCCGGACAGGTCCGACTACGAGCAGTACTTC. Its protein is CASSPDRSDYEQYF.